This record looks at one TCR beta chain sequence and its context. This record comes from a study of blood T cell repertoires in COVID-19. Study overall: Whether acute or convalescent, the COVID-19 samples came from the United States, Italy and Spain.

Germline CDR1 is SGHNT and CDR2 is YENEEA. Trimming cost V 2 bases and J 5 bases, with 6 bases left between them. This CDR3 region has 13 residues. Source study methods: Reference gene primer amplification gave nucleated cell count estimates. Assay: immunoSEQ multiplex PCR; the TCRdb copy retains only in-frame clones and omits some. V and J calls and clone size are as listed in that table; D and trimming were resolved from the DNA. The table has about 220,000 clones, roughly nine tenths seen once. Sequencing input: PBMCs or T cells enriched from blood (not recorded which). This clonotype originated in a woman aged 30 to 39 who had recovered from COVID-19. This chain joins TRBV11-3 and TRBJ2-2, with D perhaps TRBD2 (5 bases). CDR3 bases: TGTGCCAGCAGCTTATCGGGGACCGGGGAGCTGTTTTTT. Translated: CASSLSGTGELFF.